This TCR beta chain was profiled in a study of Tregs in tolerant kidney transplant recipients. The table lists this clone with a count of one. Profiled with immunoSEQ multiplex PCR; TCRdb holds only in-frame clones, not every one. The sample yields 75,000 to 95,000 clones, over 85% seen once. The source material was CD8+ T cells from blood. This TCR derives from a human donor in good health.

The CDR3 region is CATSNPGKGKRNTQYF. DNA for the CDR3: TGTGCCACCAGCAACCCAGGGAAGGGAAAAAGGAATACGCAGTATTTT. This chain connects TRBV15 to TRBJ2-3; D is possibly TRBD1 (5 bases). CDR1 and CDR2 from the germline V gene are LNHNV and YYDKDF (reference sequence). This CDR3 has 16 residues. V was trimmed by 4 bases and J by 7 bases, leaving 21 bases between them.